Only a few counts were recorded for the clone carrying this TCR beta chain. What it binds is unknown. Unique molecular identifiers were built into the TCR beta cDNA libraries. It was from roughly 1.1 to 9.2 million T cells that about 500,000 cDNA molecules came. MiXCR, applied by TCRdb to the PCR reads, yields one record per CDR3 protein. The sample lists roughly 400,000 distinct CDR3 sequences; 35% to 45% were seen once. These data belong to a study of post-analysis software for immune sequencing data. Study conclusions and caveats: Comparison of patients with controls showed 5 or 6 TRBV segments more frequent in patients, TRBV5-6, TRBV5-1 and TRBV20-1 among them.

Germline V gene sequence: CDR1 DFQATT, CDR2 SNEGSKA (reference sequence). The CDR3 runs to 12 residues. Between the trimmed V and J ends, which lost 4 bases and 3 bases, there was a span of 9 bases. The origin of this receptor is a girl aged 2 to 10 with multiple sclerosis. Sequences were obtained from blood. The V call is TRBV20-1, the J call TRBJ2-5, with TRBD2 as a possible D gene (6 bases). The chain's CDR3 is CSATGRKETQYF. The CDR3 DNA sequence: TGCAGTGCTACCGGGAGAAAAGAGACCCAGTACTTC.